The 12 T cell receptor beta chains given below trace back to one sample, sequenced in a study of blood T cell repertoires in COVID-19. The protocol was immunoSEQ multiplex PCR, while the TCRdb copy is restricted to in-frame clones and leaves out a portion. The sample records hundreds of thousands of clones, 86% being singletons. Sequencing used peripheral blood. Receptors originate from a woman in her twenties or thirties with active or convalescent COVID-19.

The chain recombines TRBV5-6 with TRBJ1-2, with TRBD1 identical over 7 bases. The germline V gene has CDR1 SGHDT and CDR2 YYEEEE. Losses at the gene ends were 0 bases for V and 8 bases for J; bases not matched to a gene: 4. The CDR3 totals 13 residues. CDR3 nucleotide sequence: TGTGCCAGCAGCTTGGGGGACAGCAGGGGCTACACCTTC. This gives the protein CASSLGDSRGYTF.

The chain carries TRBV5-1 and TRBJ1-1; D is undetermined. Trimming removed 1 base from V and 0 bases from J, with 10 bases in between. Germline V lookup: CDR1 SGHRS, CDR2 YFSETQ. The CDR3 is 15 residues long. In DNA form, the CDR3 reads TGCGCCAGCAGCTTGAGCCCGAGCCTGAACACTGAAGCTTTCTTT. Translated, it gives CASSLSPSLNTEAFF.

V and J are TRBV7-6 and TRBJ1-4, with D maybe TRBD1 (5 bases). This CDR3 has 14 amino acids. Germline V gene sequence: CDR1 SGHVS, CDR2 FNYEAQ. Trimming shortened V by 4 bases and J by 4 bases, and 10 bases separated the two germline ends. As DNA, the CDR3 is TGTGCCAGCAGCTCAGGGTCGGGTAATGAAAAACTGTTTTTT. As protein: CASSSGSGNEKLFF.

V usage is TRBV14 and J usage is TRBJ1-1, with D possibly matching TRBD1 (5 bases). The CDR3 runs 18 residues. The germline V and J ends were trimmed by 8 bases and 0 bases, with 25 bases remaining between them. Germline CDR1 is SGHDN and CDR2 is FVKESK. DNA of the CDR3: TGTGCCAGCTCTCCCAGGGAAAGATTCATGGTCATGAACACTGAAGCTTTCTTT. The encoded protein is CASSPRERFMVMNTEAFF.

The chain uses TRBV9 and TRBJ1-2, with TRBD1 as a possible D gene (6 bases). The V end was cut by 0 bases, the J end by 5 bases, with 26 bases between. The CDR3 runs 19 residues. Germline CDR1 and CDR2: SGDLS and YYNGEE. For the CDR3, the DNA is TGTGCCAGCAGCGTAGGTACGGCCGGAATGGGGACATTAGGATATGGCTACACCTTC. Translating it yields CASSVGTAGMGTLGYGYTF.

The chain uses TRBV11-2 and TRBJ2-1, with 7 bases lining up with TRBD1. The V and J ends lost 1 base and 5 bases, in that order; junction bases with no gene match: 8. CDR1 SGHAT and CDR2 FQNNGV come from the germline V gene. The CDR3 totals 16 residues. The CDR3, as DNA: TGTGCCAGCAGCTTAGGTGGGGCAGGGGGTAACAATGAGCAGTTCTTC. Amino acid sequence: CASSLGGAGGNNEQFF.

This chain uses TRBV29-1 with TRBJ2-2; 8 nucleotides line up with TRBD1. The V gene's germline CDR1 is SQVTM and CDR2 ANQGSEA. The CDR3 is 12 amino acids. After removal of 6 bases from V and 4 bases from J, the junction contained 1 base not matched to a gene. In DNA form, the CDR3 reads TGCAGCGTACAGGGGGGCACCGGGGAGCTGTTTTTT. This sequence encodes CSVQGGTGELFF.

The rearrangement joins TRBV7-9 to TRBJ2-1, with 14 bases identical to TRBD2. CDR1 SEHNR and CDR2 FQNEAQ come from the germline V gene (reference sequence). The CDR3 has 15 amino acids. The junction had 6 bases not matched to a gene; V was cut back by 6 bases and J by 8 bases. In DNA, the CDR3 is TGTGCCAGCAGGTTGACTAGCGGGGGGGTCGATGAGCAGTTCTTC. Translating it yields CASRLTSGGVDEQFF.

The chain joins TRBV19 to TRBJ1-5; possibly TRBD1 for D (5 bases). The CDR3 is made up of 13 amino acids. Germline lookup yields CDR1 LNHDA and CDR2 SQIVND (reference sequence). V lost 8 bases and J 6 bases, leaving 14 bases between the germline ends. CDR3: CASSTGGSQPQHF. The CDR3 bases are TGTGCCAGTTCCACGGGGGGTAGTCAGCCCCAGCATTTT.

V and J are TRBV4-2 and TRBJ1-4, with a tentative D call TRBD1 (5 bases). Trimming took 3 bases from V and 6 from J, leaving 11 bases between them. Germline loops: CDR1 LGHNA, CDR2 YNFKEQ. The CDR3 contains 14 residues. The DNA of the CDR3 is TGTGCCAGCAGCCAGGCAAGGGGCGATGAAAAACTGTTTTTT. Translation gives CASSQARGDEKLFF.

This clone turned up a few times. The rearrangement links TRBV18 to TRBJ2-1; D ambiguous. This CDR3 comprises 16 residues. CDR1 is KGHSH, CDR2 LQKENI, per germline. Trimming shortened V by 3 bases and J by 8 bases, and 20 bases separated the two germline ends. CDR3 region: CASSPPTVTGRYEQFF. The CDR3 nucleotides are TGTGCCAGCTCACCCCCAACTGTTACCGGTAGATATGAGCAGTTCTTC.

The V gene is TRBV19, the J gene TRBJ2-1, with TRBD1 matching over 8 bases. J lost 6 bases, V lost 10 bases, and 14 bases had no gene match. Germline V gives CDR1 LNHDA, CDR2 SQIVND (reference sequence). This CDR3 has 15 amino acids. As DNA, the CDR3 is TGTGCCACTGCCCCCGGGACAGGTATTCCCAATGAGCAGTTCTTC. Its translation: CATAPGTGIPNEQFF.